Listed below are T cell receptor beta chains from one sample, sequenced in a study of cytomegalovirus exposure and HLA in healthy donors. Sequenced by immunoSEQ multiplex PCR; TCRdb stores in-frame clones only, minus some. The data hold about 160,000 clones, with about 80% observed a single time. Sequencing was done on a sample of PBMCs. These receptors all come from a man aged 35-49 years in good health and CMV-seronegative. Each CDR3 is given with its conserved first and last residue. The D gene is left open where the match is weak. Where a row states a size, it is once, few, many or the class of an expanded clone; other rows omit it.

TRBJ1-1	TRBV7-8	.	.	CASSAGPANTEAFF	TGTGCCAGCAGCGCGGGACCGGCGAACACTGAAGCTTTCTTT
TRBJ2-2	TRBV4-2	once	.	CASSQEKGGNTGELFF	TGTGCCAGCAGCCAAGAAAAGGGAGGGAACACCGGGGAGCTGTTTTTT
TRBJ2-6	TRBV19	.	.	CASSLGGGSGANVLTF	TGTGCCAGTAGCCTCGGCGGAGGCTCTGGGGCCAACGTCCTGACTTTC
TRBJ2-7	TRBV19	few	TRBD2	CASRPSASGGYEQYF	TGTGCCAGTAGGCCCTCGGCTAGCGGGGGCTACGAGCAGTACTTC
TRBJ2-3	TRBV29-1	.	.	CSVAEGGVTDTQYF	TGCAGCGTCGCCGAGGGGGGGGTCACAGATACGCAGTATTTT
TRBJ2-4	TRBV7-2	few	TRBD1	CASSATGSQNIQYF	TGTGCCAGCAGCGCGACAGGGTCGCAAAACATTCAGTACTTC
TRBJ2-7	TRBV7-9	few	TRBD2	CSSSSAGDEQYF	TGTTCCAGCAGTTCCGCGGGAGACGAGCAGTACTTC
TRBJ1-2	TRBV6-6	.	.	CASSGQLLNYGYTF	TGTGCCAGCTCCGGACAGCTACTTAACTATGGCTACACCTTC
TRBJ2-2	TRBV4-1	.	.	CASSQSLLPNANTGELFF	TGCGCCAGCAGCCAAAGTCTTCTACCCAACGCGAACACCGGGGAGCTGTTTTTT
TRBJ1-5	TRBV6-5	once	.	CASSAGGTQPQHF	TGTGCCAGCAGCGCGGGTGGTACTCAGCCCCAGCATTTT
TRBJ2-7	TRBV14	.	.	CASSLPGGPYYF	TGTGCCAGCAGCCTCCCCGGGGGGCCGTATTATTTC
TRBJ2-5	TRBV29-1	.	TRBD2	CSVTTSGRDGETQYF	TGCAGCGTGACCACTAGCGGGAGGGATGGGGAGACCCAGTACTTC
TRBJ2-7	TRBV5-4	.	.	CASSQGTYEQYF	TGTGCCAGCAGCCAGGGGACCTACGAGCAGTACTTC
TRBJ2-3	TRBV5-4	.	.	CATGYSTDTQYF	TGTGCCACGGGGTATAGCACAGATACGCAGTATTTT
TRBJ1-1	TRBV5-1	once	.	CASSLEGSYTEAFF	TGCGCCAGCAGCTTGGAGGGGTCTTACACTGAAGCTTTCTTT
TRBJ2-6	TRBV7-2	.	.	CASSLLGRGAGANVLTF	TGTGCCAGCAGCTTGTTGGGCAGGGGGGCTGGGGCCAACGTCCTGACTTTC
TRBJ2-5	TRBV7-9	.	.	CSSTQLTQYF	TGTTCCAGCACCCAACTGACCCAGTACTTC
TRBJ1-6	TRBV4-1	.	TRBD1	CASSQDQGTADNSPLHF	TGCGCCAGCAGCCAAGATCAAGGGACAGCGGATAATTCACCCCTCCACTTT
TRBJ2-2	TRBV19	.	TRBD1	CASSPGQGTTGELFF	TGTGCCAGTAGTCCGGGACAGGGCACCACCGGGGAGCTGTTTTTT
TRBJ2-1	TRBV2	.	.	CASIGTATSYNEQFF	TGTGCCAGCATTGGGACTGCCACGTCCTACAATGAGCAGTTCTTC
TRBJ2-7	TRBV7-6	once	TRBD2	CASSSASGRTAYEQYF	TGTGCCAGCAGCTCAGCTAGCGGGAGGACTGCGTACGAGCAGTACTTC
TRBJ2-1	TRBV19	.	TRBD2	CASSIRLAGARGNEQFF	TGTGCCAGTAGTATACGCCTAGCGGGAGCCAGAGGCAATGAGCAGTTCTTC
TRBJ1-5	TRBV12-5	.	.	CASGRANQPQHF	TGTGCTAGTGGCAGGGCTAATCAGCCCCAGCATTTT
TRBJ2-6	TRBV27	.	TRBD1	CASSPRQGVVAANVLTF	TGTGCCAGCAGTCCCCGACAGGGGGTTGTTGCCGCCAACGTCCTGACTTTC
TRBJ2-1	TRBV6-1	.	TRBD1	CASSVWDRSNEQFF	TGTGCCAGCAGTGTTTGGGACAGATCCAATGAGCAGTTCTTC
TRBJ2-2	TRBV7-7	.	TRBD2	CASGRATGELFF	TGTGCTAGCGGGAGGGCCACCGGGGAGCTGTTTTTT
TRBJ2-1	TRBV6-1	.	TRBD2	CASSGLAGGLDEQFF	TGTGCCAGCAGTGGACTAGCGGGAGGGTTGGATGAGCAGTTCTTC
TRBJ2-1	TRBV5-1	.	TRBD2	CASSPGLTAGLDGQFF	TGCGCCAGCAGCCCGGGACTTACAGCGGGGTTGGATGGGCAGTTCTTC
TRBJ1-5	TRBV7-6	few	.	CASSLRQGRGQPQHF	TGTGCCAGCAGTCTACGCCAGGGGCGAGGGCAGCCCCAGCATTTT
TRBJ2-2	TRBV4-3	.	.	CASSLRLSGELFF	TGCGCCAGCAGCCTTCGACTCTCGGGGGAGCTGTTTTTT
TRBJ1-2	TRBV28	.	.	CASSPYTNNYGYTF	TGTGCCAGCAGCCCCTATACCAATAACTATGGCTACACCTTC
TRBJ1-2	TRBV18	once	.	CASSPAGELYGYTF	TGTGCCAGCTCACCGGCAGGGGAACTTTATGGCTACACCTTC
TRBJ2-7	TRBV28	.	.	CASSSHTLPEQYF	TGTGCCAGCAGTTCCCACACGTTGCCGGAGCAGTACTTC
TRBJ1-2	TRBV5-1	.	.	CASSSNRLGGYTF	TGCGCCAGCAGCTCCAACAGGCTGGGGGGCTACACCTTC
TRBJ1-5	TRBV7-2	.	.	CASSGTLSNQPQHF	TGTGCCAGTTCCGGGACACTTAGCAATCAGCCCCAGCATTTT
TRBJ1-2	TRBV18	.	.	CASSAVQGLYGYTF	TGTGCCAGCTCGGCCGTGCAGGGCCTCTATGGCTACACCTTC
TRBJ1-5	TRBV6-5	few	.	CASSYPGQSNQPQHF	TGTGCCAGCAGTTACCCCGGACAGAGCAATCAGCCCCAGCATTTT
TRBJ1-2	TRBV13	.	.	CASSPTVTNYGYTF	TGTGCCAGCAGCCCGACAGTAACTAACTATGGCTACACCTTC
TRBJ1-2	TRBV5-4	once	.	CASSLVTDGYTF	TGTGCCAGCAGCTTAGTCACAGATGGCTACACCTTC
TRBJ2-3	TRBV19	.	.	CASSMGRRSGTDTQYF	TGTGCCAGTAGTATGGGGAGGAGGAGCGGCACAGATACGCAGTATTTT
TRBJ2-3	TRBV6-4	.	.	CASSEGHGTDTQYF	TGTGCCAGCAGTGAGGGACATGGCACAGATACGCAGTATTTT
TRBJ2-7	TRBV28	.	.	CASSPTGPFYEQYF	TGTGCCAGCAGTCCCACAGGGCCCTTCTACGAGCAGTACTTC
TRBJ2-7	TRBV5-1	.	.	CASSSQGNYYEQYF	TGCGCCAGCAGCTCACAGGGAAATTACTACGAGCAGTACTTC
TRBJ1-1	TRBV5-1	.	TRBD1	CASSLRTGDSEAFF	TGCGCCAGCAGCTTGAGGACAGGGGACTCTGAAGCTTTCTTT
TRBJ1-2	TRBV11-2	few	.	CASSLGRGDYGYTF	TGTGCCAGCAGCTTAGGTAGGGGTGACTATGGCTACACCTTC
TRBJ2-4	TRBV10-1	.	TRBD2	CASSESRTSGRLAKNIQYF	TGCGCCAGCAGTGAGTCGAGGACTAGCGGGAGACTGGCCAAAAACATTCAGTACTTC
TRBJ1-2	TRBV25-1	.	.	CASSAQGIGYTF	TGTGCCAGCAGTGCACAGGGTATCGGCTACACCTTC
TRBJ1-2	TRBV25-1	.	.	CASSEFDAGTSPYGYTF	TGTGCCAGCAGTGAATTTGATGCCGGGACATCCCCCTATGGCTACACCTTC
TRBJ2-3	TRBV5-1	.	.	CASSLDGGPTSTDTQYF	TGCGCCAGCAGCTTGGATGGGGGCCCAACTAGCACAGATACGCAGTATTTT
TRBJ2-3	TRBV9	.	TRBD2	CASTPPEGLAGEDTQYF	TGTGCCAGCACCCCGCCTGAAGGACTAGCGGGAGAAGATACGCAGTATTTT
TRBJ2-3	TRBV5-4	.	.	CASSPRRFGTDTQYF	TGTGCCAGCAGCCCCCGGCGGTTTGGCACAGATACGCAGTATTTT
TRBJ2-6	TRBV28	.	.	CASSSSGSGANVLTF	TGTGCCAGCAGTTCCTCCGGGTCCGGGGCCAACGTCCTGACTTTC
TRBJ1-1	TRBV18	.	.	CASSPVRGTANTEAFF	TGTGCCAGCTCACCAGTTAGGGGAACAGCGAACACTGAAGCTTTCTTT
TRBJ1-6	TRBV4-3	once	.	CASSQGRTVNSPLHF	TGCGCCAGCAGCCAAGGTCGAACTGTAAATTCACCCCTCCACTTT